The 25 T cell receptor beta chains below come from one sample, sequenced in a study of neurological immune-mediated disorders. Sample time point: technical triplicate 2. One entry per CDR3 protein results from TCRdb running MiXCR on the 5' RACE reads. The table lists more than 55,000 distinct CDR3 sequences, 24% of them singletons. The sequenced material came from PBMCs. Source of these receptors: a man aged 60 to 69 with HTLV-1-associated myelopathy (HAM/TSP).

This clonotype was recorded many times. V gene TRBV27 combines with J gene TRBJ2-7; D is unresolved. Trimming took 8 bases from V and 3 from J, leaving 8 bases between them. The CDR3 length is 11 residues. The germline gives CDR1 MNHEY, CDR2 SMNVEV (reference sequence). CDR3: CASLVYYEQYF. The CDR3 coding sequence is TGTGCCAGCCTGGTCTACTACGAGCAGTACTTC.

This clonotype was recorded at least ten times. The chain is built from TRBV7-2 and TRBJ2-1; tentative D call: TRBD2 (6 bases). CDR1 is SGHTA and CDR2 is FQGNSA in the germline V gene. The CDR3 runs to 12 residues. The V and J ends lost 2 bases and 12 bases respectively, with 11 bases between them. CDR3 residues: CASSLPGLPQFF. The CDR3 nucleotides read TGTGCCAGCAGCTTACCCGGACTACCGCAGTTCTTC.

This clonotype was recorded at least ten times. The chain combines TRBV20-1 with TRBJ2-3; 12 bases align to TRBD2. CDR3 length equals 16 residues. Germline V gene sequence: CDR1 DFQATT, CDR2 SNEGSKA (reference sequence). With V trimmed by 4 bases and J by 0 bases, 5 bases remained unmatched. The CDR3 loop is CSATSGRGSSTDTQYF. As DNA, the CDR3 is TGCAGTGCTACTAGCGGGAGGGGTTCTAGCACAGATACGCAGTATTTT.

This clonotype was observed a handful of times. CDR3 residues: CATRLAGRDEQFF. In DNA form, the CDR3 reads TGTGCCACCCGCCTAGCGGGTAGGGATGAGCAGTTCTTC. The chain has TRBV10-3 and TRBJ2-1; 8 bases match TRBD2. This CDR3 has 13 residues. The germline V gene encodes CDR1 ENHRY and CDR2 SYGVKD. The V segment lost 10 bases and the J segment 8 bases; nucleotides outside the gene matches: 10.

This clonotype came up many times. This chain joins TRBV29-1 and TRBJ1-4; 7 bases align to TRBD1. Germline CDR1 is SQVTM and CDR2 is ANQGSEA. The V and J ends lost 8 bases and 3 bases, in that order; junction bases with no gene match: 6. This CDR3 contains 13 residues. The CDR3 region is CSIQGGPNEKLFF. CDR3 sequence (DNA): TGCAGCATCCAGGGGGGACCTAATGAAAAACTGTTTTTT.

This clonotype was recorded many times. The rearrangement links TRBV5-1 to TRBJ2-5; 8 positions match TRBD2. CDR1 and CDR2 (germline): SGHRS, YFSETQ. The ends lost 1 base at V and 5 bases at J; junction bases unmatched: 10. The CDR3 is made up of 16 amino acids. The CDR3 sequence is CASSLNRREERETQYF. The CDR3, as DNA: TGCGCCAGCAGCTTGAATAGGCGGGAGGAGCGGGAGACCCAGTACTTC.

This clonotype appeared many times. The CDR3 sequence: CASSKGLPGGF. In nucleotides, the CDR3 is TGTGCCAGCAGCAAAGGTCTCCCCGGGGGGTTC. V and J are TRBV21-1 and TRBJ2-7; TRBD1, the table's D call, lacks a check against the DNA. TRBV21-1 is marked as a pseudogene. The CDR3 consists of 11 residues.

This clonotype was seen ten or more times. The genes are TRBV29-1 and TRBJ2-5, with D possibly being TRBD1 (5 bases). The CDR3 contains 13 residues. Germline lookup yields CDR1 SQVTM and CDR2 ANQGSEA. Trimming left V 2 bases short and J 5 bases short, with 12 bases between. CDR3: CSVERQPGETQYF. The DNA for the CDR3 is TGCAGCGTTGAAAGACAGCCAGGGGAGACCCAGTACTTC. Filled out from reference TRBV29-1 and TRBJ2-5, the complete variable domain reads SAVISQKPSRDICQRGTSLTIQCQVDSQVTMMFWYRQQPGQSLTLIATANQGSEATYESGFVIDKFPISRPNLTFSTLTVSNMSPEDSSIYLCSVERQPGETQYFGPGTRLLVL.

This clonotype was found many times. The rearrangement links TRBV28 to TRBJ2-7; 8 bases fit TRBD2. CDR1 and CDR2 (germline): MDHEN, SYDVKM. The CDR3 totals 13 residues. V was pared by 5 bases and J by 5 bases, with 5 bases of the junction left unmatched. The CDR3 DNA reads TGTGCCAGCAGTAGCGGGAGCCCCCACGAGCAGTACTTC. Translated, it gives CASSSGSPHEQYF. The full variable domain, in which reference TRBV28 and TRBJ2-7 provide the parts outside the CDR3, is DVKVTQSSRYLVKRTGEKVFLECVQDMDHENMFWYRQDPGLGLRLIYFSYDVKMKEKGDIPEGYSVSREKKERFSLILESASTNQTSMYLCASSSGSPHEQYFGPGTRLTVT.

This clonotype was observed many times. The J gene is TRBJ2-7, the V gene TRBV7-9; D unresolved. Deletions cut 5 bases from V and 7 bases from J, with 15 bases between. Germline CDR1 and CDR2: SEHNR and FQNEAQ (reference sequence). CDR3 length equals 13 residues. CDR3 sequence: CASSLTRSEEQYF. The CDR3 DNA follows: TGTGCCAGCAGCCTGACACGGTCGGAGGAGCAGTACTTC.

Turning to this clonotype: This may come from a read error, since a much larger clone is one base off. The V call is TRBV6-6, the J call TRBJ1-5, with a possible D match to TRBD1 (5 bases). This CDR3 contains 11 residues. CDR1 is MNHNY, CDR2 SVGAGI, per germline (reference sequence). The CDR3 nucleotides read TGTGCCGGGGGGGTAAATCAGCCCAAGCATTTT. It yields the protein CAGGVNQPKHF.

The rearrangement joins TRBV3-1 to TRBJ1-1; D may be TRBD1 (6 bases). The CDR3 consists of 18 residues. V lost 0 bases, J lost 4 bases, and 21 bases lay in between. Germline CDR1 is LGHDT and CDR2 is YNNKEL (reference sequence). The CDR3, as DNA: TGTGCCAGCAGCCAAGATTCGCGGGACATTGGGCGCGGCACTGAAGCTTTCTTT. This codes for CASSQDSRDIGRGTEAFF.

This clonotype was found many times. CDR3 loop: CASSHRDRTIYEQYF. CDR3 in DNA: TGTGCCAGCAGTCACCGGGACAGGACTATCTACGAGCAGTACTTC. This chain connects TRBV12-3 or TRBV12-4 to TRBJ2-7; 8 bases fit TRBD1. CDR3 length equals 15 residues. With 5 bases clipped from V and 3 bases from J, the junction kept 9 bases outside the gene matches.

This clonotype showed up many times. This chain joins TRBV5-1 and TRBJ2-7; 9 nucleotides agree with TRBD1. Germline V gives CDR1 SGHRS, CDR2 YFSETQ. The CDR3 loop spans 14 amino acids. Trimming at V came to 2 bases and at J to 2 bases, leaving 2 bases not matched to a gene. For the CDR3, the DNA is TGCGCCAGCAGCTTAGGGGACAGGGCCTACGAGCAGTACTTC. Translation: CASSLGDRAYEQYF.

This chain connects TRBV12-3 or TRBV12-4 to TRBJ2-2; 7 nucleotides align to TRBD2. The CDR3 sequence is 15 residues long. The trim removed 2 bases at V and 5 bases at J, leaving 5 bases unmatched. The CDR3 DNA reads TGTGCCAGCAGTTTATCATCCGGGGGGACCGGGGAGCTGTTTTTT. As protein: CASSLSSGGTGELFF.

This clonotype was picked up many times. V gene TRBV20-1 combines with J gene TRBJ1-1; D possibly corresponds to TRBD1 (6 bases). Looked up from germline, CDR1 is DFQATT and CDR2 is SNEGSKA (reference sequence). V was clipped by 6 bases and J by 0 bases, with 11 bases between them. CDR3 size: 13 residues. The CDR3 DNA reads TGCAGTGCAGAGGACAGCCTGAACACTGAAGCTTTCTTT. It is translated as CSAEDSLNTEAFF.

This clonotype was seen many times. The rearrangement joins TRBV5-1 to TRBJ1-4; possibly TRBD1 for D (6 bases). Germline lookup yields CDR1 SGHRS and CDR2 YFSETQ. Trimming pared 0 bases from V and 0 bases from J, leaving 9 bases between. The CDR3 consists of 16 residues. This CDR3 is CASSLEGGPTNEKLFF. CDR3 nucleotides: TGCGCCAGCAGCTTGGAGGGGGGACCAACTAATGAAAAACTGTTTTTT.

There are many counts of this clonotype. The gene calls are TRBV5-1 and TRBJ2-3, with D possibly matching TRBD1 (6 bases). This CDR3 region has 14 residues. CDR1 and CDR2 from the germline V gene are SGHRS and YFSETQ. Between the trimmed V and J ends, which lost 1 base and 4 bases, there was a span of 10 bases. The CDR3 DNA sequence: TGCGCCAGCAGCTTGATGACAGGTTCAGATACGCAGTATTTT. This sequence encodes CASSLMTGSDTQYF. Full variable domain (missing parts from reference TRBV5-1 and TRBJ2-3): KAGVTQTPRYLIKTRGQQVTLSCSPISGHRSVSWYQQTPGQGLQFLFEYFSETQRNKGNFPGRFSGRQFSNSRSEMNVSTLELGDSALYLCASSLMTGSDTQYFGPGTRLTVL.

This clonotype appeared many times. J is TRBJ2-5 and V is TRBV12-3 or TRBV12-4; 7 bases are shared with TRBD2. The junction had 11 bases not matched to a gene; V was cut back by 6 bases and J by 1 base. The CDR3 sequence is 16 residues long. The CDR3, as DNA: TGTGCCAGCAGGTCTCAGCGGGGCCTTGGCCAAGAGACCCAGTACTTC. Translation gives CASRSQRGLGQETQYF.

This clonotype has ten or more counts. The chain carries TRBV20-1 and TRBJ2-3, with 10 bases matching TRBD2. Germline loops: CDR1 DFQATT, CDR2 SNEGSKA (reference sequence). The ends lost 2 bases at V and 1 base at J; junction bases unmatched: 9. This CDR3 has 17 amino acids. The CDR3 sequence is CSARLLRTSGRTDTQYF. CDR3 bases: TGCAGTGCTAGACTCTTGCGGACTAGCGGCCGCACAGATACGCAGTATTTT.

This clonotype appeared a few times. The CDR3 DNA sequence: TGCGCCAGCAGCTTGCGGGCGTCCTACAATGAGCAGTTCTTC. Protein product: CASSLRASYNEQFF. V gene TRBV5-1 combines with J gene TRBJ2-1, with no clear D. Trimming cost V 1 base and J 1 base, with 6 bases left between them. The germline CDR1 and CDR2 sequences are SGHRS and YFSETQ. The CDR3 covers 14 residues.

As for this clonotype: A much larger clone lies a single base off, so this may be a read error. The rearrangement uses TRBV29-1 and TRBJ2-1; D is possibly TRBD1 (6 bases). The V end was cut by 1 base, the J end by 10 bases, with 11 bases between. The V gene's germline CDR1 is SQVTM and CDR2 ANQGSEA. CDR3 length equals 12 residues. This CDR3 is CSVEVTGKEQFF. The CDR3 nucleotides are TGCAGCGTTGAAGTCACAGGGAAGGAGCAGTTCTTC.

This clonotype was counted at least ten times. The chain joins TRBV6-1 to TRBJ2-1; 9 nucleotides agree with TRBD2. V was clipped by 6 bases and J by 4 bases; unmatched bases: 7. The CDR3 loop spans 15 amino acids. Germline V gives CDR1 MNHNS, CDR2 SASEGT. The CDR3 sequence is CASSRSGREYNEQFF. Written as DNA, the CDR3 is TGTGCCAGCAGCCGTAGCGGGAGAGAGTACAATGAGCAGTTCTTC.

This clonotype was seen repeatedly, ten times or more. The gene calls are TRBV11-2 and TRBJ2-5; D tentatively reads TRBD1 or TRBD2 (5 bases each). The V gene lost 0 bases and the J gene lost 4 bases, with 12 bases spanning the gap. CDR1 is SGHAT, CDR2 FQNNGV, per germline. CDR3 length equals 15 residues. Written as DNA, the CDR3 is TGTGCCAGCAGCTTAGACTGGGGCAGCGGAGAGACCCAGTACTTC. Its protein is CASSLDWGSGETQYF.

This clonotype was counted between two and nine times. One end of the junction does not line up with germline, which may come from a read error. The rearrangement joins TRBV29-1 to TRBJ1-4, with D possibly matching TRBD1 (6 bases). Germline values: CDR1 SQVTM, CDR2 ANQGSEA. CDR3 length: 13 residues. Here the CDR3 DNA reads TGCAGCGCTGAAGGAGGGGGGGGTGAAAAACTGTTTTTT. Its translation: CSAEGGGGEKLFF.